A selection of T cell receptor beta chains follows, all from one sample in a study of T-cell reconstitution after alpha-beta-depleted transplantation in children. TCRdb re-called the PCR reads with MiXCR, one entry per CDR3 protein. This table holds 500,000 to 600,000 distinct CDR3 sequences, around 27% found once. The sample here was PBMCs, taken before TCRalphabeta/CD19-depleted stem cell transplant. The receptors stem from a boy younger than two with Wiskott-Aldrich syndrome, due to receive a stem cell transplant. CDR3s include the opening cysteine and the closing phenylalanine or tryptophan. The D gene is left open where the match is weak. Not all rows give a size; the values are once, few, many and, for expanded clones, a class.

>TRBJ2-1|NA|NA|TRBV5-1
CASSLTATYNEQFF
TGCGCCAGCAGCTTGACCGCTACCTACAATGAGCAGTTCTTC
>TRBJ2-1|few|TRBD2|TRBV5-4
CASSLQREGHNEQFF
TGTGCCAGCAGCTTGCAGCGGGAGGGACACAATGAGCAGTTCTTC
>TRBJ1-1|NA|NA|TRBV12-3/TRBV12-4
CASKLRGLNTEAFF
TGTGCCAGCAAACTACGGGGTTTGAACACTGAAGCTTTCTTT
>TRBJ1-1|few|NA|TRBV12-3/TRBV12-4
CASNSQAWSTEAFF
TGTGCCAGCAATTCACAGGCGTGGTCCACTGAAGCTTTCTTT
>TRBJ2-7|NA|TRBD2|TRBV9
CASSAGVAGGYEQYF
TGTGCCAGCAGCGCCGGGGTTGCGGGAGGGTACGAGCAGTACTTC
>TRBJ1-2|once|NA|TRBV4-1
CASSQAPHGSYTF
TGCGCCAGCAGCCAAGCTCCGCACGGCAGCTACACCTTC
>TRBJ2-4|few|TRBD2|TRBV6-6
CASSYLKASGSYF
TGTGCCAGCAGTTACCTAAAGGCTAGCGGGAGTTACTTC
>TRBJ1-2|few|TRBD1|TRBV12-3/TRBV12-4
CASTYQGAGYGYTF
TGTGCCAGCACCTATCAGGGGGCGGGTTATGGCTACACCTTC
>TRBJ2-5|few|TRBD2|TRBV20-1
CSAGSGREETQYF
TGCAGTGCTGGAAGCGGGAGGGAAGAGACCCAGTACTTC
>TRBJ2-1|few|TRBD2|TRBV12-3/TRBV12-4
CASRRSSGDNEQFF
TGTGCCAGCAGAAGGTCTAGCGGGGACAATGAGCAGTTCTTC
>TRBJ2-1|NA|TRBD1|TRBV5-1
CASSRRDRANEQFF
TGCGCCAGCAGCCGCCGGGACAGGGCCAATGAGCAGTTCTTC
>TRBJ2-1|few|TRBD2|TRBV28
CASSRGLAGGGEQFF
TGTGCCAGCAGCCGGGGACTAGCGGGAGGGGGTGAGCAGTTCTTC
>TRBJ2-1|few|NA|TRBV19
CASSIRGGTEQFF
TGTGCCAGTAGTATTAGGGGAGGGACAGAGCAGTTCTTC
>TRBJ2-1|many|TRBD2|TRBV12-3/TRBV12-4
CASSLRAGEGEQFF
TGTGCCAGCAGTTTGAGGGCGGGAGAGGGCGAGCAGTTCTTC
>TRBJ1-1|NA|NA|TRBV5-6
CASSPVGGDTEAFF
TGTGCCAGCAGCCCTGTAGGGGGGGACACTGAAGCTTTCTTT
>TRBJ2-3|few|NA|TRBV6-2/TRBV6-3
CASSYFSAGSTDTQYF
TGTGCCAGCAGTTACTTTTCTGCGGGATCCACAGATACGCAGTATTTT
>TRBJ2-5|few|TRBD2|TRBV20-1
CSAGLAGIQETQYF
TGCAGTGCAGGACTAGCGGGAATCCAAGAGACCCAGTACTTC
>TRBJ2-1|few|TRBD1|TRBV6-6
CASRLGQGNEQFF
TGTGCCAGCAGGCTGGGACAGGGGAATGAGCAGTTCTTC
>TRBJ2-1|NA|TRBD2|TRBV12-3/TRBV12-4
CASSLSREVGVNEQFF
TGTGCCAGCAGTTTGTCGCGGGAGGTTGGGGTTAATGAGCAGTTCTTC
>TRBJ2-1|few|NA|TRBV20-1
CSAESITGTVYNEQFF
TGCAGTGCTGAATCAATTACCGGGACTGTCTACAATGAGCAGTTCTTC
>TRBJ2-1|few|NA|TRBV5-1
CASSLPQGYNEQFF
TGCGCCAGCAGCTTGCCCCAGGGATACAATGAGCAGTTCTTC
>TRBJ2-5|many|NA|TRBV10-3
CAISEGETQYF
TGTGCCATCAGTGAGGGGGAGACCCAGTACTTC
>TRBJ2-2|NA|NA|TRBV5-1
CASSLRITGELFF
TGCGCCAGCAGCTTGAGGATCACCGGGGAGCTGTTTTTT
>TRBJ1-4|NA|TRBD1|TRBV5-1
CASSPRDREKLFF
TGCGCCAGCAGCCCCCGGGACAGGGAAAAACTGTTTTTT
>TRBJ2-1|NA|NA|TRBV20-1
CSARDQAGEQFF
TGCAGTGCTAGAGATCAAGCTGGTGAGCAGTTCTTC
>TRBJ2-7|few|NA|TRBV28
CASSSGYPWEQYF
TGTGCCAGCAGTTCGGGTTATCCCTGGGAGCAGTACTTC
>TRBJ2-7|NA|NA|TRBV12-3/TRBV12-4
CASSELNGAYEQYF
TGTGCCAGCAGTGAATTAAATGGGGCCTACGAGCAGTACTTC
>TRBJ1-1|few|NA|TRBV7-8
CASSLLLPGYMNTEAFF
TGTGCCAGCAGCTTACTCCTTCCAGGGTACATGAACACTGAAGCTTTCTTT
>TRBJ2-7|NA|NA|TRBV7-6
CASSRGSSDSYEQYF
TGTGCCAGCAGCAGGGGGTCTAGCGACTCCTACGAGCAGTACTTC
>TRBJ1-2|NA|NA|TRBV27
CASRKPGRGYGYTF
TGTGCCAGCAGAAAACCAGGGAGAGGCTATGGCTACACCTTC
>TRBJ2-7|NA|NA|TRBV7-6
CASSALAGTGTYEQYF
TGTGCCAGCAGCGCCCTCGCCGGGACTGGAACCTACGAGCAGTACTTC
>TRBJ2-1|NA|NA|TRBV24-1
CATSDSVPSSYNEQFF
TGTGCCACCAGTGATTCGGTCCCCAGCTCCTACAATGAGCAGTTCTTC
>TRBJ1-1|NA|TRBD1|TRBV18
CASSPIPGQGRNTEAFF
TGTGCCAGCTCACCTATCCCGGGACAGGGACGGAACACTGAAGCTTTCTTT
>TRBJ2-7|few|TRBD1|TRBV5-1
CASSMLTGGGYEQYF
TGCGCCAGCAGCATGCTGACAGGGGGCGGCTACGAGCAGTACTTC
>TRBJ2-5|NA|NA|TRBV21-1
CASSKRGAGGKDEETQYF
TGTGCCAGCAGCAAGAGGGGAGCGGGAGGGAAAGATGAAGAGACCCAGTACTTC
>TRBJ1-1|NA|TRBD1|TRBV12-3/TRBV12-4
CASGNRGLYTEAFF
TGTGCCAGCGGAAACAGGGGATTATACACTGAAGCTTTCTTT
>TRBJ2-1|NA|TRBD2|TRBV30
CAGTGTSSYNEQFF
TGTGCCGGAACCGGGACTAGCTCCTACAATGAGCAGTTCTTC
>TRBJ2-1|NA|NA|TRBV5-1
CASSFGLMQGEQFF
TGCGCCAGCAGCTTTGGGCTAATGCAGGGAGAGCAGTTCTTC
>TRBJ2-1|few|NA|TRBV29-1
CSVKPNEQFF
TGCAGCGTTAAACCGAATGAGCAGTTCTTC
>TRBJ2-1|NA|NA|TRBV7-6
CASSGLFIPDNEQFF
TGTGCCAGCAGCGGACTATTCATCCCCGACAATGAGCAGTTCTTC
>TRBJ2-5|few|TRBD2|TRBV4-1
CASSQLAGGRSETQYF
TGCGCCAGCAGCCAACTAGCGGGAGGGCGGTCGGAGACCCAGTACTTC
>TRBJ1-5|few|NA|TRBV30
CAWSGADNQPQHF
TGTGCCTGGAGTGGGGCGGATAATCAGCCCCAGCATTTT
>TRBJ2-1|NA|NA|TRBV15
CATSRDLGMDEQFF
TGTGCCACCAGCAGAGATTTAGGGATGGATGAGCAGTTCTTC
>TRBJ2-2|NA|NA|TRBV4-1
CASSQNRFANTGELFF
TGCGCCAGCAGTCAAAACAGGTTCGCGAACACCGGGGAGCTGTTTTTT
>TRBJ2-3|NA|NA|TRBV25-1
CAGYFLGRPTDTQYF
TGTGCCGGTTACTTTTTGGGGAGGCCTACGGATACGCAGTATTTT
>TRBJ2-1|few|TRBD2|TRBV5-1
CASSGGLAGPNEQFF
TGCGCCAGCAGCGGAGGACTAGCGGGACCCAATGAGCAGTTCTTC
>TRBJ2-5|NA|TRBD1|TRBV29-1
CSTGAQPQTQYF
TGCAGCACAGGGGCCCAGCCACAGACCCAGTACTTC
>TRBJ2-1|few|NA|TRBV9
CASSVSGLGYDNEQFF
TGTGCCAGCAGCGTTTCCGGCCTAGGCTATGACAATGAGCAGTTCTTC
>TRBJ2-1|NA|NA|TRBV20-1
CSAPWNNEQFF
TGCAGTGCTCCCTGGAACAATGAGCAGTTCTTC
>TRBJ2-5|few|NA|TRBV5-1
CASSGRDNHQETQYF
TGCGCCAGCAGCGGGCGGGACAATCACCAAGAGACCCAGTACTTC
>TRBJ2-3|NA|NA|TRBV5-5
CASTGGLAQYF
TGTGCCAGCACTGGGGGTTTGGCGCAGTATTTT
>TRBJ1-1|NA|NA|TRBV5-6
CASSLAVRMNTEAFF
TGTGCCAGCAGCTTGGCGGTCCGAATGAACACTGAAGCTTTCTTT
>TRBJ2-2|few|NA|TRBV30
CAWSVQWRGGTGELFF
TGTGCCTGGAGTGTACAGTGGAGAGGAGGGACCGGGGAGCTGTTTTTT
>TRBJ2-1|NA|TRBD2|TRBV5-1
CASSLLPGLAGVGGNNEQFF
TGCGCCAGCAGCCTATTACCGGGACTAGCGGGAGTAGGGGGCAACAATGAGCAGTTCTTC
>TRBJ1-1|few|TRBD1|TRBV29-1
CSVEARGQATTEAFF
TGCAGCGTTGAAGCTAGGGGGCAAGCGACCACTGAAGCTTTCTTT
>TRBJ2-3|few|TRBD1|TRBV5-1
CASSLTGTESTDTQYF
TGCGCCAGCAGCTTGACCGGGACAGAAAGCACAGATACGCAGTATTTT
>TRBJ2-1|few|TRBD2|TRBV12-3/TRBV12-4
CASSLGLAGGVVHEQFF
TGTGCCAGCAGTTTAGGCCTAGCGGGAGGAGTGGTACATGAGCAGTTCTTC
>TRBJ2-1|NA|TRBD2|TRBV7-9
CASGTSEDNEQFF
TGTGCCAGCGGGACTAGCGAGGACAATGAGCAGTTCTTC
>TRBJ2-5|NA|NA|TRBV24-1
CATPDSQETQYF
TGTGCCACCCCGGACAGCCAAGAGACCCAGTACTTC